This T cell receptor (beta chain) was sequenced during a study of beta chain features in type 1 diabetes. Every isolated RNA sample was fully reverse transcribed, so sequencing captured expressed TCRB transcripts. The repertoire was sequenced with immunoSEQ multiplex PCR; TCRdb's copy has only in-frame clones and lacks some. The repertoire consists of about 280,000 clones, with 15% occurring once and the leading ten covering 0.015% to 0.017%. General study results and limits: Within each of all four CD4+ subsets, Type 1 diabetes patients had TCRB CDR3s that were moderately but significantly shorter.

The V and J ends lost 3 bases and 3 bases, in that order; junction bases with no gene match: 9. This CDR3 is built from 16 residues. Germline-derived CDR1 and CDR2 are MDHEN and SYDVKM. This clone was detected a few times. The target antigen is unknown. V gene TRBV28 combines with J gene TRBJ1-2; 8 positions match TRBD1. The source material was naive CD4+ T cells from blood. This TCR derives from a man aged 18 to 30 with type 1 diabetes. CDR3 in amino acids: CASSFGSGGAYYGYTF. In DNA form, the CDR3 reads TGTGCCAGCAGTTTTGGTTCAGGGGGCGCATACTATGGCTACACCTTC.